These T cell receptor beta chains were read from a single sample in a study of OX40 agonist ivuxolimab in advanced cancers. The protocol was immunoSEQ multiplex PCR, while the TCRdb copy is restricted to in-frame clones and leaves out a portion. The profile shows some 65,000 clones, 87% of them singletons. Specimen: CD4+ or CD8+ T cells sorted from blood, collected in a trial of the OX40 agonist ivuxolimab. These receptors all stem from an adult with an advanced solid tumor such as melanoma, head and neck, liver or kidney cancer. CDR3s include the opening cysteine and the closing phenylalanine or tryptophan. Each record gives: D gene, J gene, V gene, clone size, CDR3 protein, CDR3 DNA. D genes are given only for firm matches. Some rows have no size entry. The others give once, few or many, or a class for an expanded clone.

d_call: NA; j_call: TRBJ2-1; v_call: TRBV9; clone_size: NA; cdr3_aa: CASSVGVGSPDNEQFF; cdr3_nt: TGTGCCAGCAGCGTAGGGGTGGGGAGTCCGGACAATGAGCAGTTCTTC
d_call: NA; j_call: TRBJ2-4; v_call: TRBV21-1; clone_size: NA; cdr3_aa: CASSIKGGLAGCKNIQYF; cdr3_nt: TGTGCCAGCAGCATAAAGGGGGGACTAGCGGGATGCAAAAACATTCAGTACTTC
d_call: NA; j_call: TRBJ2-3; v_call: TRBV6-6; clone_size: NA; cdr3_aa: CASSYSDAVYDTQYF; cdr3_nt: TGTGCCAGCAGTTACTCCGACGCGGTGTATGATACGCAGTATTTT
d_call: NA; j_call: TRBJ1-6; v_call: TRBV9; clone_size: few; cdr3_aa: CASSVDTYNSPLHF; cdr3_nt: TGTGCCAGCAGCGTAGACACCTATAATTCACCCCTCCACTTT
d_call: TRBD1; j_call: TRBJ2-1; v_call: TRBV13; clone_size: NA; cdr3_aa: CASSRGRDRVFF; cdr3_nt: TGTGCCAGCAGCAGAGGCCGGGACAGGGTGTTCTTC
d_call: NA; j_call: TRBJ2-5; v_call: TRBV15; clone_size: NA; cdr3_aa: CATSQGSFQETQYF; cdr3_nt: TGTGCCACCAGCCAAGGATCATTCCAAGAGACCCAGTACTTC
d_call: NA; j_call: TRBJ2-5; v_call: TRBV30; clone_size: NA; cdr3_aa: CAWSPGVVETQYF; cdr3_nt: TGTGCCTGGAGCCCGGGGGTAGTGGAGACCCAGTACTTC
d_call: NA; j_call: TRBJ2-2; v_call: TRBV5-4; clone_size: NA; cdr3_aa: CASSLAGVTGELFF; cdr3_nt: TGTGCCAGCAGCTTGGCTGGCGTCACCGGGGAGCTGTTTTTT
d_call: TRBD2; j_call: TRBJ2-7; v_call: TRBV5-6; clone_size: NA; cdr3_aa: CASSLMGLAGDAYEQYF; cdr3_nt: TGTGCCAGCAGCTTAATGGGACTAGCGGGAGATGCCTACGAGCAGTACTTC
d_call: NA; j_call: TRBJ2-7; v_call: TRBV6-5; clone_size: NA; cdr3_aa: CASNNGYEQYF; cdr3_nt: TGTGCCAGCAACAACGGCTACGAGCAGTACTTC
d_call: NA; j_call: TRBJ1-4; v_call: TRBV6-1; clone_size: NA; cdr3_aa: CATTRGGSDEKLFF; cdr3_nt: TGTGCCACAACAAGGGGCGGCTCGGATGAAAAACTGTTTTTT
d_call: TRBD1; j_call: TRBJ1-2; v_call: TRBV11-3; clone_size: NA; cdr3_aa: CASSQTGGYGYTF; cdr3_nt: TGTGCCAGCAGCCAAACAGGGGGCTATGGCTACACCTTC
d_call: NA; j_call: TRBJ2-3; v_call: TRBV18; clone_size: NA; cdr3_aa: CASSPPALQDTQYF; cdr3_nt: TGTGCCAGCTCACCACCGGCGCTTCAAGATACGCAGTATTTT
d_call: TRBD1; j_call: TRBJ1-5; v_call: TRBV6-1; clone_size: NA; cdr3_aa: CASSGQGDQPQHF; cdr3_nt: TGTGCCAGCAGTGGGCAGGGGGATCAGCCCCAGCATTTT
d_call: NA; j_call: TRBJ2-4; v_call: TRBV19; clone_size: few; cdr3_aa: CASSQASAPWDIQYF; cdr3_nt: TGTGCCAGTAGCCAGGCGTCGGCACCTTGGGACATTCAGTACTTC
d_call: NA; j_call: TRBJ2-7; v_call: TRBV7-9; clone_size: NA; cdr3_aa: CASSLDQGSYEQYF; cdr3_nt: TGTGCCAGCAGCTTAGACCAGGGGTCCTACGAGCAGTACTTC
d_call: NA; j_call: TRBJ1-1; v_call: TRBV14; clone_size: NA; cdr3_aa: CASSQEGGPRPNTEAFF; cdr3_nt: TGTGCCAGCAGCCAAGAGGGAGGGCCCCGCCCGAACACTGAAGCTTTCTTT
d_call: NA; j_call: TRBJ2-7; v_call: TRBV2; clone_size: NA; cdr3_aa: CASSTDRPLSYEQYF; cdr3_nt: TGTGCCAGCAGCACTGACAGGCCCCTGTCCTACGAGCAGTACTTC
d_call: NA; j_call: TRBJ2-1; v_call: TRBV28; clone_size: NA; cdr3_aa: CASNGGLNEQFF; cdr3_nt: TGTGCCAGCAACGGGGGCCTCAATGAGCAGTTCTTC
d_call: TRBD1; j_call: TRBJ1-5; v_call: TRBV28; clone_size: few; cdr3_aa: CASSSGQALQPQHF; cdr3_nt: TGTGCCAGCAGTTCGGGACAGGCCCTTCAGCCCCAGCATTTT
d_call: TRBD1; j_call: TRBJ1-5; v_call: TRBV30; clone_size: few; cdr3_aa: CAWSGTGGNQPQHF; cdr3_nt: TGTGCCTGGAGCGGGACAGGGGGCAATCAGCCCCAGCATTTT
d_call: TRBD2; j_call: TRBJ2-5; v_call: TRBV2; clone_size: once; cdr3_aa: CASSDSPTSIWETQYF; cdr3_nt: TGTGCCAGCAGTGATTCTCCGACTAGCATATGGGAGACCCAGTACTTC
d_call: TRBD2; j_call: TRBJ2-5; v_call: TRBV7-2; clone_size: NA; cdr3_aa: CASGRGTSGWETQYF; cdr3_nt: TGTGCCAGCGGTAGAGGGACTAGCGGATGGGAGACCCAGTACTTC
d_call: TRBD2; j_call: TRBJ2-3; v_call: TRBV7-8; clone_size: few; cdr3_aa: CANPSSREGPSTDTQYF; cdr3_nt: TGTGCCAACCCTAGTTCCCGGGAGGGCCCTAGCACAGATACGCAGTATTTT
d_call: NA; j_call: TRBJ2-7; v_call: TRBV15; clone_size: NA; cdr3_aa: CATSRDLGGRGRYEQYF; cdr3_nt: TGTGCCACCAGCAGAGATCTGGGTGGTCGGGGGCGGTACGAGCAGTACTTC
d_call: NA; j_call: TRBJ1-6; v_call: TRBV7-2; clone_size: NA; cdr3_aa: CASSFGWLGGGGSPLHF; cdr3_nt: TGTGCCAGCAGCTTTGGTTGGTTGGGCGGGGGAGGATCACCCCTCCACTTT
d_call: NA; j_call: TRBJ1-2; v_call: TRBV5-1; clone_size: NA; cdr3_aa: CASSLAFDPRAANYGYTF; cdr3_nt: TGCGCCAGCAGCTTGGCATTTGATCCCAGGGCGGCAAACTATGGCTACACCTTC
d_call: TRBD1; j_call: TRBJ2-5; v_call: TRBV5-4; clone_size: NA; cdr3_aa: CASSLGGTGGETQYF; cdr3_nt: TGTGCCAGCAGCTTGGGAGGGACAGGGGGAGAGACCCAGTACTTC
d_call: NA; j_call: TRBJ1-1; v_call: TRBV29-1; clone_size: NA; cdr3_aa: CSVREGTEAFF; cdr3_nt: TGCAGCGTCCGAGAGGGTACTGAAGCTTTCTTT
d_call: TRBD1; j_call: TRBJ2-3; v_call: TRBV5-1; clone_size: NA; cdr3_aa: CASSRAGVTGVGDTQYF; cdr3_nt: TGCGCCAGCAGCCGGGCCGGGGTGACAGGGGTAGGGGATACGCAGTATTTT
d_call: NA; j_call: TRBJ2-7; v_call: TRBV5-8; clone_size: NA; cdr3_aa: CASSWSGYEQYF; cdr3_nt: TGTGCCAGCAGCTGGTCGGGGTACGAGCAGTACTTC
d_call: NA; j_call: TRBJ1-2; v_call: TRBV7-2; clone_size: NA; cdr3_aa: CASSLVGGNYGYTF; cdr3_nt: TGTGCCAGCAGCTTAGTAGGGGGGAACTATGGCTACACCTTC
d_call: NA; j_call: TRBJ2-3; v_call: TRBV7-2; clone_size: once; cdr3_aa: CASTTYSSADTQYF; cdr3_nt: TGTGCCAGCACCACCTACTCGTCGGCAGATACGCAGTATTTT
d_call: TRBD1; j_call: TRBJ2-5; v_call: TRBV11-1; clone_size: NA; cdr3_aa: CASSPWTGQETQYF; cdr3_nt: TGTGCCAGCAGCCCGTGGACAGGGCAAGAGACCCAGTACTTC
d_call: NA; j_call: TRBJ2-2; v_call: TRBV6-5; clone_size: NA; cdr3_aa: CASSSPAGRTGELFF; cdr3_nt: TGTGCCAGCAGCTCTCCGGCAGGTCGCACCGGGGAGCTGTTTTTT
d_call: TRBD1; j_call: TRBJ1-6; v_call: TRBV18; clone_size: once; cdr3_aa: CASSPGTGGNSPLHF; cdr3_nt: TGTGCCAGCTCCCCCGGGACAGGGGGGAATTCACCCCTCCACTTT
d_call: NA; j_call: TRBJ1-1; v_call: TRBV6-1; clone_size: NA; cdr3_aa: CASSEATWGDTEAFF; cdr3_nt: TGTGCCAGCAGTGAAGCCACATGGGGAGACACTGAAGCTTTCTTT
d_call: NA; j_call: TRBJ1-1; v_call: TRBV5-1; clone_size: few; cdr3_aa: CASSSDREAFF; cdr3_nt: TGCGCCAGCAGTTCCGACAGAGAAGCTTTCTTT
d_call: NA; j_call: TRBJ2-7; v_call: TRBV12-2; clone_size: NA; cdr3_aa: CASRLAPRPQKDGVLGHYEQYF; cdr3_nt: TGTGCAAGTCGCTTAGCACCGCGACCCCAAAAAGACGGGGTCTTGGGCCACTACGAGCAGTACTTC
d_call: TRBD2; j_call: TRBJ2-3; v_call: TRBV5-1; clone_size: NA; cdr3_aa: CASSFTSGGSTDTQYF; cdr3_nt: TGCGCCAGCAGCTTTACTAGCGGGGGCAGCACAGATACGCAGTATTTT
d_call: NA; j_call: TRBJ1-2; v_call: TRBV7-2; clone_size: once; cdr3_aa: CASSQETVGYTF; cdr3_nt: TGTGCCAGCAGCCAAGAGACAGTTGGCTACACCTTC
d_call: NA; j_call: TRBJ2-7; v_call: TRBV13; clone_size: NA; cdr3_aa: CASSLRDTTYEQYF; cdr3_nt: TGTGCCAGCAGCCTCCGGGACACCACCTACGAGCAGTACTTC
d_call: TRBD1; j_call: TRBJ2-3; v_call: TRBV5-1; clone_size: NA; cdr3_aa: CASTPDSLQGGSQYF; cdr3_nt: TGCGCCAGCACCCCGGACTCCCTCCAAGGGGGCTCGCAGTATTTT
d_call: NA; j_call: TRBJ2-7; v_call: TRBV4-2; clone_size: NA; cdr3_aa: CASSQDADFYEQYF; cdr3_nt: TGTGCCAGCAGCCAAGATGCAGATTTCTACGAGCAGTACTTC
d_call: TRBD2; j_call: TRBJ2-3; v_call: TRBV7-3; clone_size: NA; cdr3_aa: CASSVTSGSIDTQYF; cdr3_nt: TGTGCCAGCAGCGTGACTAGCGGGAGCATAGATACGCAGTATTTT
d_call: NA; j_call: TRBJ1-1; v_call: TRBV30; clone_size: once; cdr3_aa: CASLRDTNTEAFF; cdr3_nt: TGTGCCTCATTGCGGGATACGAACACTGAAGCTTTCTTT
d_call: NA; j_call: TRBJ2-4; v_call: TRBV28; clone_size: NA; cdr3_aa: CASSPSGAKNIQYF; cdr3_nt: TGTGCCAGCAGTCCAAGCGGCGCCAAAAACATTCAGTACTTC
d_call: NA; j_call: TRBJ2-1; v_call: TRBV9; clone_size: once; cdr3_aa: CASSVASRGNEQFF; cdr3_nt: TGTGCCAGCAGCGTAGCCAGCCGGGGGAATGAGCAGTTCTTC
d_call: NA; j_call: TRBJ2-3; v_call: TRBV4-1; clone_size: NA; cdr3_aa: CASSQGDNTDTQYF; cdr3_nt: TGCGCCAGCAGCCAAGGGGACAACACAGATACGCAGTATTTT
d_call: TRBD1; j_call: TRBJ1-2; v_call: TRBV2; clone_size: NA; cdr3_aa: CASKVDRGHGYTF; cdr3_nt: TGTGCCAGCAAAGTAGACAGGGGGCACGGCTACACCTTC
d_call: TRBD1; j_call: TRBJ1-6; v_call: TRBV2; clone_size: NA; cdr3_aa: CASSVGGLSYNSPLHF; cdr3_nt: TGTGCCAGCAGTGTAGGGGGCCTTTCCTATAATTCACCCCTCCACTTT
d_call: TRBD2; j_call: TRBJ2-1; v_call: TRBV5-1; clone_size: NA; cdr3_aa: CASRPMPSGSDEQFF; cdr3_nt: TGCGCCAGCAGGCCGATGCCTAGCGGGAGTGATGAGCAGTTCTTC
d_call: NA; j_call: TRBJ2-2; v_call: TRBV9; clone_size: few; cdr3_aa: CASSVDGNTGELFF; cdr3_nt: TGTGCCAGCAGCGTTGATGGAAACACCGGGGAGCTGTTTTTT